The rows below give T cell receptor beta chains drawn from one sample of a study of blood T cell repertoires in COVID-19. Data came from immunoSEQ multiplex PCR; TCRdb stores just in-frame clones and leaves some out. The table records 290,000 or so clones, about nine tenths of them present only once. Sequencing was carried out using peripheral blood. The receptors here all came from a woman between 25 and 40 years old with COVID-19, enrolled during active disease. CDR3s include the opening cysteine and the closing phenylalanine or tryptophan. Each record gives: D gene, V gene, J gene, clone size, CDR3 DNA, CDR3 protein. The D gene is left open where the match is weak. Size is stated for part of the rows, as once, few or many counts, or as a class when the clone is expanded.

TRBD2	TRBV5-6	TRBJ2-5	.	TGTGCCAGCAGTTATCATAGCGGGAGCAGTTGGGAGACCCAGTACTTC	CASSYHSGSSWETQYF
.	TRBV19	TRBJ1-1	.	TGTGCCAGTAGCGTGGCAACCCCTGAAGCTTTCTTT	CASSVATPEAFF
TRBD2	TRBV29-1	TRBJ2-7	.	TGCAGCGTTTCAGGACTAGCGGGACCTGGCGAGCAGTACTTC	CSVSGLAGPGEQYF
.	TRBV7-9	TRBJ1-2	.	TGTGCCAGCAGCTTTGCGGGGTGGGACTATGGCTACACCTTC	CASSFAGWDYGYTF
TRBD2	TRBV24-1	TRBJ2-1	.	TGTGCCACCAGTGGGACTAGCGGGAGGCACTACAATGAGCAGTTCTTC	CATSGTSGRHYNEQFF
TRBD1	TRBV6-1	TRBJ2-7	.	TGTGCCAGCAGTGAAGTTAGGGACAGGGCCGAGCAGTACTTC	CASSEVRDRAEQYF
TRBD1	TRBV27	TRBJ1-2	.	TGTGCCAGCAGTTTGGCCCTCTCAGGGGGGAACTATGGCTACACCTTC	CASSLALSGGNYGYTF
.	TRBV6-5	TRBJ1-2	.	TGTGCCAGCACCGCGAGAGGCTATGGCTACACCTTC	CASTARGYGYTF
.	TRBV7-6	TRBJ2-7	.	TGTGCCAGCAGCTTCCGGGACTCCTCCTACGAGCAGTACTTC	CASSFRDSSYEQYF
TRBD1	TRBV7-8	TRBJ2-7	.	TGTGCCAGCAGCTTCAGACAGGGATCTATCGAGCAGTACTTC	CASSFRQGSIEQYF
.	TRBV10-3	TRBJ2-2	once	TGTGCCATCAGCCTAGCCGGCGGGAAAGGCGGGGAGCTGTTTTTT	CAISLAGGKGGELFF
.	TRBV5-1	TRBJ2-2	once	TGCGCCAGCAGCTTTGGGGATAGCGTAACCGGGGAGCTGTTTTTT	CASSFGDSVTGELFF
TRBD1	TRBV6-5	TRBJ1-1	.	TGTGCCAGCAGCGCAGACAGGGGTACTGAAGCTTTCTTT	CASSADRGTEAFF
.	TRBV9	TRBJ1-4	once	TGTGCCAGCAGCCCCACAAGGCAGGGAAGTGAAAAACTGTTTTTT	CASSPTRQGSEKLFF
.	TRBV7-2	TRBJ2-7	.	TGTGCCAGCAGCTTTACGACAACCCCGGCAGGCGAGCAGTACTTC	CASSFTTTPAGEQYF
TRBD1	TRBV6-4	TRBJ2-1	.	TGTGCCAGCAGTGCCGGACAGGGGCAGGGCAATGAGCAGTTCTTC	CASSAGQGQGNEQFF
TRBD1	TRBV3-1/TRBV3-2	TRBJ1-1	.	TGTGCCAGCAGCACCAGGACAGGACCCTCCACTGAAGCTTTCTTT	CASSTRTGPSTEAFF
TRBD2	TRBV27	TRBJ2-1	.	TGTGCCAGCAGTTTATACGCGGGAGAGAACAATGAGCAGTTCTTC	CASSLYAGENNEQFF
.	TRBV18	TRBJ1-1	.	TGTGCCAGCTCGCTCGACAGGTCCCCTGAAGCTTTCTTT	CASSLDRSPEAFF
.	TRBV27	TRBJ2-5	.	TGTGCCAGCAGTCCGGAGTCATGGATAGAGACCCAGTACTTC	CASSPESWIETQYF
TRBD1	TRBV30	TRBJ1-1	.	TGTGCCGCCTCGGGACAGTTGAACACTGAAGCTTTCTTT	CAASGQLNTEAFF
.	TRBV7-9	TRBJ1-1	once	TGTGCCAGCAGTCGTTTACAGGGAGCAAGGGCTTTCTTT	CASSRLQGARAFF
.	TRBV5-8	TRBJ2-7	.	TGTGCCAGCAGCTTGGAGCCCGGACTCGCCTACGAGCAGTACTTC	CASSLEPGLAYEQYF
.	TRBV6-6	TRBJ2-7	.	TGTGCCAGCAGGTCCGGGAACCCCTACGAGCAGTACTTC	CASRSGNPYEQYF
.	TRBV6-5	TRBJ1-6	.	TGTGCCAGCAGTACAGAGCACTATAATTCACCCCTCCACTTT	CASSTEHYNSPLHF
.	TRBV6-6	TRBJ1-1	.	TGTGCCAGCAGGAGGGAAGAGACTGAAGCTTTCTTT	CASRREETEAFF
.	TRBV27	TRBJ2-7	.	TGTGCCAGCAGTTTATCTCGACAGCCTTTAGAGCAGTACTTC	CASSLSRQPLEQYF
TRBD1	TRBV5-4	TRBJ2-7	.	TGTGCCAGCAGCTCCCGGGACAGGGGCGCCGGTGCGTACCACGAGCAGTACTTC	CASSSRDRGAGAYHEQYF
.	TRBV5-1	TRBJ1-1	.	TGCGCCAGCAGCCCTGACATTAACACTGAAGCTTTCTTT	CASSPDINTEAFF
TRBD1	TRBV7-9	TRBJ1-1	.	TGTGCCAGCAGCTTAGACCCGGGACAGGGGGTGCTGTCACCCAAAGCTTTCTTT	CASSLDPGQGVLSPKAFF
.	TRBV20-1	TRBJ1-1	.	TGCAGTGCTAGTAAGAGAACGGCAGGGCTCACTGAAGCTTTCTTT	CSASKRTAGLTEAFF
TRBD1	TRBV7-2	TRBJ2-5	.	TGTGCCAGCAGCCAGACAGGGCTCTCCGGGGAGACCCAGTACTTC	CASSQTGLSGETQYF
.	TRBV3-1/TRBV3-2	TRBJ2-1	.	TGTGCCAGCAGCCAATGGGAGAGGCCCAGCGAGCAGTTCTTC	CASSQWERPSEQFF
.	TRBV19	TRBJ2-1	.	TGTGCCAGTAGGGAGGAGGGAGGCTCCTACAATGAGCAGTTCTTC	CASREEGGSYNEQFF
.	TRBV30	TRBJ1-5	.	TGTGCCTGGAATTCTGGGCGGGACAATCAGCCCCAGCATTTT	CAWNSGRDNQPQHF
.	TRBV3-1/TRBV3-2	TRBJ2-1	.	TGTGCCAGCAGCCTAAGTTACAACAATGAGCAGTTCTTC	CASSLSYNNEQFF
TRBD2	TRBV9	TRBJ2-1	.	TGTGCCAGCAGCCCTCGACTAGCGGGAGGGCCAAGGGACTACAATGAGCAGTTCTTC	CASSPRLAGGPRDYNEQFF
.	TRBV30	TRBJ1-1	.	TGTGCCTGGAGTGTAGGGGGGGGGAGCGCTGAAGCTTTCTTT	CAWSVGGGSAEAFF
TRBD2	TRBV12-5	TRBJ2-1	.	TGTGCTAGTGGTTTGGTACTAGGGACGGCGGGGACTAGCGGGAGCCCCTACAATGAGCAGTTCTTC	CASGLVLGTAGTSGSPYNEQFF
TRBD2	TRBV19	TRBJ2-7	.	TGTGCCAGTAGTAAGACTAGCGGATACGAGCAGTACTTC	CASSKTSGYEQYF
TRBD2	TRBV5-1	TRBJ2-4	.	TGCGCCAGCAGACGAGCGGGAGGGCAAAACATTCAGTACTTC	CASRRAGGQNIQYF
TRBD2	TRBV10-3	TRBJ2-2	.	TGTGCCATCACCGGGACTAGCGGGACCGGGGAGCTGTTTTTT	CAITGTSGTGELFF
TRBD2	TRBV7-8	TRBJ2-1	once	TGTGCCAGCAGCCCGGGACTAGCGGGAGATGGCTATGAGCAGTTCTTC	CASSPGLAGDGYEQFF
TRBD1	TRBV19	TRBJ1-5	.	TGTGCCAGTAGTATTGGACAGGGGGGACAGCCCCAGCATTTT	CASSIGQGGQPQHF
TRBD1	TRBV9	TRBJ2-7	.	TGTGCCAGCAGCGCTACAGGGGTCTCCTACGAGCAGTACTTC	CASSATGVSYEQYF
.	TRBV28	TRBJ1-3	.	TGTGCCAGCGCCGGACATTTCTCTGGAAACACCATATATTTT	CASAGHFSGNTIYF
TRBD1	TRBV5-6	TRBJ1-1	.	TGTGCCAGCAGCTGGAAAGACAGGGGGCACACTGAAGCTTTCTTT	CASSWKDRGHTEAFF
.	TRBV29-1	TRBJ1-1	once	TGCAGCGTTGTACTTTCTCCGGGCACTGAAGCTTTCTTT	CSVVLSPGTEAFF
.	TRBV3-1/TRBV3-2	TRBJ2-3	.	TGTGCCAGCAGCCAGGAGGCTCTAGCGCGAACGAGTCTCACAGATACGCAGTATTTT	CASSQEALARTSLTDTQYF
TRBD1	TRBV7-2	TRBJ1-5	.	TGTGCCAGCAGCCCAGGGACAGGACGGGGCAATCAGCCCCAGCATTTT	CASSPGTGRGNQPQHF
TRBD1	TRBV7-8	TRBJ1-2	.	TGTGCCAGCAGACCTACAGGGGGCTCTGGCTACACCTTC	CASRPTGGSGYTF
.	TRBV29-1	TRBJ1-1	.	TGCAGCGCCACGATCCGGGACACGGCTTTCTTT	CSATIRDTAFF
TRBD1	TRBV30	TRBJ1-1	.	TGTGCCTGGAGTCCGGGGACAGGGAACACTGAAGCTTTCTTT	CAWSPGTGNTEAFF